This TCR beta chain emerged from a study of regulatory T cells. Study-wide results and caveats: In patients, unique TRB V-J pairs were restricted and V/J usage skewed, especially in Tregs. Hydrophobic residues at CDR3 positions 6 and 7 were enriched in conventional CD4+ T cells of CD3G-deficient patients.

In regard to this clone: Its target is not known.

Primers: 52 TRBV forward and 13 TRBJ reverse. The repertoire was sequenced with immunoSEQ multiplex PCR; TCRdb's copy has only in-frame clones and lacks some. The sample has around 30,000 clones, about 93% seen once. Patients aged 2 to 39 years had fewer naive and more memory CD4+ and CD8+ T cells. CDR3 size: 14 residues. Germline loops: CDR1 SGHVS, CDR2 FQNEAQ. Losses at the gene ends were 3 bases for V and 1 base for J; bases not matched to a gene: 2. The TCR originated in a child aged 2-15 years with CD3G deficiency. The chain combines TRBV7-8 with TRBJ1-1, with 7 positions matching TRBD1. Input material: conventional CD4+ T cells sorted from blood. The CDR3 reads CASSLGTANTEAFF. CDR3 in DNA: TGTGCCAGCAGCTTGGGGACAGCGAACACTGAAGCTTTCTTT.